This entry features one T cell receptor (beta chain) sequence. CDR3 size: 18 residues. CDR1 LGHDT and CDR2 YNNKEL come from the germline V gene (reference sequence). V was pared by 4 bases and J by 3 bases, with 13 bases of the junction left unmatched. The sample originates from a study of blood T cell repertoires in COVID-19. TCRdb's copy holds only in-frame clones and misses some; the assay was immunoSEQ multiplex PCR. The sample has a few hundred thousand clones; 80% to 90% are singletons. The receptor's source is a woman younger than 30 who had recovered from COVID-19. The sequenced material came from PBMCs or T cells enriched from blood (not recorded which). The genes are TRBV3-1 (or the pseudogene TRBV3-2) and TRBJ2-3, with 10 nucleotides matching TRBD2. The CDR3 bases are TGTGCCAGCAGCCGAGTAGCGGGGGGCCGCCCGAGGACAGATACGCAGTATTTT. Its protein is CASSRVAGGRPRTDTQYF.